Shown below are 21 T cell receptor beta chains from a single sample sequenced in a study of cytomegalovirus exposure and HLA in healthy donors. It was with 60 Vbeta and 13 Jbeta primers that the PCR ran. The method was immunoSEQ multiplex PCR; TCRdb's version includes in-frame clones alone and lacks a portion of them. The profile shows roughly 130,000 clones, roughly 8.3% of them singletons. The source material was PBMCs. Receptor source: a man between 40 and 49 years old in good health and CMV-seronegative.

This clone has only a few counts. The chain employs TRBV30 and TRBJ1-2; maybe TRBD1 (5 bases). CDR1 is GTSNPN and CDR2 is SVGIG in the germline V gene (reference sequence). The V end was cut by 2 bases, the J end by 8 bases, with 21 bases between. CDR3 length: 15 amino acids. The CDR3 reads CAWSNSGSGVDGYTF. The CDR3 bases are TGTGCCTGGAGTAACTCGGGGTCGGGGGTGGACGGCTACACCTTC. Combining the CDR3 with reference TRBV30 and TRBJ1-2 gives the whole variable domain SQTIHQWPATLVQPVGSPLSLECTVEGTSNPNLYWYRQAAGRGLQLLFYSVGIGQISSEVPQNLSASRPQDRQFILSSKKLLLSDSGFYLCAWSNSGSGVDGYTFGSGTRLTVV.

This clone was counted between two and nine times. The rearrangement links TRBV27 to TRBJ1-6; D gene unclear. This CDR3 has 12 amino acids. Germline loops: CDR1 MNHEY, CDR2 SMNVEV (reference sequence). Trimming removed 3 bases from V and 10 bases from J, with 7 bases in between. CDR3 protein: CASSFGESPLHF. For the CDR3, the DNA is TGTGCCAGCAGTTTCGGGGAATCACCCCTCCACTTT.

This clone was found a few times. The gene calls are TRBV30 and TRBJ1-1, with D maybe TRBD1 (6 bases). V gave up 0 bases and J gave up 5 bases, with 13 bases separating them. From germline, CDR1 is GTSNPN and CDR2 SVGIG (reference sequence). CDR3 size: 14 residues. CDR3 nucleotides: TGTGCCTGGAGTGTGGGGGGGGCGGAAACTGAAGCTTTCTTT. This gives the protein CAWSVGGAETEAFF.

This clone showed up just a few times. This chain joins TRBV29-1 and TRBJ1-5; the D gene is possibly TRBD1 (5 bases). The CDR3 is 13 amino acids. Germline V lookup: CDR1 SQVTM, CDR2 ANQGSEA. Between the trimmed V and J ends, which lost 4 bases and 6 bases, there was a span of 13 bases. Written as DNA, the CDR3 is TGCAGCGTTGCTGGGGGGAGCGGTCAGCCCCAGCATTTT. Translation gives CSVAGGSGQPQHF.

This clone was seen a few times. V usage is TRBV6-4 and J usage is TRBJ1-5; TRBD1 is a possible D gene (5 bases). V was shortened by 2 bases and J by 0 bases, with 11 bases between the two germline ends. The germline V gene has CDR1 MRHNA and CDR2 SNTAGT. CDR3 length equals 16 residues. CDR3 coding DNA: TGTGCCAGCAGTGACGGCAGGGACTATAGCAATCAGCCCCAGCATTTT. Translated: CASSDGRDYSNQPQHF.

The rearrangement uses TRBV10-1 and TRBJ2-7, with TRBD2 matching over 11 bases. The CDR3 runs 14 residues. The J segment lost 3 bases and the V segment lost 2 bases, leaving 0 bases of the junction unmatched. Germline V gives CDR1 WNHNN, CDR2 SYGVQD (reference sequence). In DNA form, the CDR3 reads TGCGCCAGCAGTGAGACTAGCGGGGGCTACGAGCAGTACTTC. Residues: CASSETSGGYEQYF.

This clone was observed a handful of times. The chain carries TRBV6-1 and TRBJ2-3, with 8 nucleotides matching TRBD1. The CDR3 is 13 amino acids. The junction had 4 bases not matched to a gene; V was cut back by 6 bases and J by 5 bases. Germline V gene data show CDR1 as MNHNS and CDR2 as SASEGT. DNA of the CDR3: TGTGCCAGCAGGGACAGGGATGGAGATACGCAGTATTTT. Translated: CASRDRDGDTQYF.

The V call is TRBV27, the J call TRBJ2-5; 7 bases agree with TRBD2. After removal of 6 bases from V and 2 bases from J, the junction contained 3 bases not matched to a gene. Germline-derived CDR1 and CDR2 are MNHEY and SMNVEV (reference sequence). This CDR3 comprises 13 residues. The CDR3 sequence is CASRRAGQETQYF. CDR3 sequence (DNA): TGTGCCAGCAGGCGAGCGGGGCAAGAGACCCAGTACTTC.

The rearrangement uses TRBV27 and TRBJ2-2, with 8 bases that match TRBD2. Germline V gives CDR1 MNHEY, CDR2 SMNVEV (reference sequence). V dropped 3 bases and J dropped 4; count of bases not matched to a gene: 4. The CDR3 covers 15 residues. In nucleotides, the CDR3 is TGTGCCAGCAGTTTGGGTAGCGGGGTCACCGGGGAGCTGTTTTTT. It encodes CASSLGSGVTGELFF.

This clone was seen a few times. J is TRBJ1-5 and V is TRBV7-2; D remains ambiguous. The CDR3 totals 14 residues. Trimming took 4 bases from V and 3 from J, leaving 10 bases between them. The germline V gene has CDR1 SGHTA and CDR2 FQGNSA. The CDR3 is CASSWRRDNQPQHF. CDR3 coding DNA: TGTGCCAGCAGCTGGCGACGGGACAATCAGCCCCAGCATTTT.

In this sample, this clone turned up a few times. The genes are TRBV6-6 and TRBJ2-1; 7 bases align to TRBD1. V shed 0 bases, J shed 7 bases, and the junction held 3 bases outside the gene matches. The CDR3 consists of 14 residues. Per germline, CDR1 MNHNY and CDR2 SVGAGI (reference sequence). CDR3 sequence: CASSYSKQGNEQFF. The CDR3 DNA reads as TGTGCCAGCAGTTACTCGAAACAGGGGAATGAGCAGTTCTTC.

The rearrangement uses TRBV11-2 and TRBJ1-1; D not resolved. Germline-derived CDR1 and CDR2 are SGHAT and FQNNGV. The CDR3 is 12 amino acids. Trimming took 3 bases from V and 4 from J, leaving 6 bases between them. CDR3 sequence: CASSFGVTEAFF. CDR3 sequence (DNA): TGTGCCAGCAGCTTCGGGGTCACTGAAGCTTTCTTT. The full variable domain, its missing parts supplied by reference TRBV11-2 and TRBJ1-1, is EAGVAQSPRYKIIEKRQSVAFWCNPISGHATLYWYQQILGQGPKLLIQFQNNGVVDDSQLPKDRFSAERLKGVDSTLKIQPAKLEDSAVYLCASSFGVTEAFFGQGTRLTVV.

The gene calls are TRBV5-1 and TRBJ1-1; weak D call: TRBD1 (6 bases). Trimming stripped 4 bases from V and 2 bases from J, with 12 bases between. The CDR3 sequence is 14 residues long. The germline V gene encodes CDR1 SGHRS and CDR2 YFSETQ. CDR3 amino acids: CASSGPRGNTEAFF. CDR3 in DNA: TGCGCCAGCAGCGGCCCCAGGGGTAACACTGAAGCTTTCTTT.

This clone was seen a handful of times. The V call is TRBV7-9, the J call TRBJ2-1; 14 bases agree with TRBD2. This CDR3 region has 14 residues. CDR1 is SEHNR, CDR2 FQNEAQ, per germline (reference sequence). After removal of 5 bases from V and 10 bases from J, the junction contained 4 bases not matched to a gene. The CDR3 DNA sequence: TGTGCCAGCAGCCTGGGACTAGCGGGGGACGAGCAGTTCTTC. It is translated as CASSLGLAGDEQFF.

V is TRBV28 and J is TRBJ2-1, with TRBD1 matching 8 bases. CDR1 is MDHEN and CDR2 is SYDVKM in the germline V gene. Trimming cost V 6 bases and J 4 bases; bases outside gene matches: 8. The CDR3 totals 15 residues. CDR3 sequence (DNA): TGTGCCAGCAGCCCAACAGGGGGTGGTTACAATGAGCAGTTCTTC. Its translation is CASSPTGGGYNEQFF.

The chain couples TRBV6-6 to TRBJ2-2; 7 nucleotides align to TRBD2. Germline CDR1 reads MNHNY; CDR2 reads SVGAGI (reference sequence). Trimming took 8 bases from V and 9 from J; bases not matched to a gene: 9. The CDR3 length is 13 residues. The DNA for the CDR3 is TGTGCCAGCCTGCTGGGGGGGGGTAGGGAGCTGTTTTTT. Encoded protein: CASLLGGGRELFF.

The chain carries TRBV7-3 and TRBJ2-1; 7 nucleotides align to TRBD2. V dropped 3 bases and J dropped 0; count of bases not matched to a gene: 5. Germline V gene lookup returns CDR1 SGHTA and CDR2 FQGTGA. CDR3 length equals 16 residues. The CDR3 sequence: CASSLGGGVSYNEQFF. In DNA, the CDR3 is TGTGCCAGCAGCTTGGGCGGGGGTGTCTCCTACAATGAGCAGTTCTTC.

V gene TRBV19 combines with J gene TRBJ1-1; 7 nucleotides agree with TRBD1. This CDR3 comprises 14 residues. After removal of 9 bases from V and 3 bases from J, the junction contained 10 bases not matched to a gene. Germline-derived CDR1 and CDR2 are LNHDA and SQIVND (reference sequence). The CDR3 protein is CASRQGSLDTEAFF. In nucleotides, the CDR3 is TGTGCCAGCAGACAGGGAAGTTTGGACACTGAAGCTTTCTTT.

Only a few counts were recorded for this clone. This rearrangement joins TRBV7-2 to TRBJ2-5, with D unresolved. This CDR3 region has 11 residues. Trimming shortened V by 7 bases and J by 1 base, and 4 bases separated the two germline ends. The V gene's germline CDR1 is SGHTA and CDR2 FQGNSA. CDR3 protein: CASTGQETQYF. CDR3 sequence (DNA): TGTGCCAGCACCGGCCAAGAGACCCAGTACTTC.

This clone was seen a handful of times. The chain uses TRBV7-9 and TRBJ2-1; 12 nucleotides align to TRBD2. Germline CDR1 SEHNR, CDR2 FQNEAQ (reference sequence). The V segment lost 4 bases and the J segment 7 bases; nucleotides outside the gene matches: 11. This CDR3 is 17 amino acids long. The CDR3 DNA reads TGTGCCAGCAGCTCCTCCCCTACTAGCGGGGGGCGGAATGAGCAGTTCTTC. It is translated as CASSSSPTSGGRNEQFF.

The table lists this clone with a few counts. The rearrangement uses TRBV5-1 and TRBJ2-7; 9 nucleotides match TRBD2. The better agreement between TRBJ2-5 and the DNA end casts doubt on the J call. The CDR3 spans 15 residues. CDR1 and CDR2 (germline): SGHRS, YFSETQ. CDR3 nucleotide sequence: TGCGCCAGCAGGCTGGCACTAGCGGGTAAAGAGACCCAGTACTTC. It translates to CASRLALAGKETQYF.